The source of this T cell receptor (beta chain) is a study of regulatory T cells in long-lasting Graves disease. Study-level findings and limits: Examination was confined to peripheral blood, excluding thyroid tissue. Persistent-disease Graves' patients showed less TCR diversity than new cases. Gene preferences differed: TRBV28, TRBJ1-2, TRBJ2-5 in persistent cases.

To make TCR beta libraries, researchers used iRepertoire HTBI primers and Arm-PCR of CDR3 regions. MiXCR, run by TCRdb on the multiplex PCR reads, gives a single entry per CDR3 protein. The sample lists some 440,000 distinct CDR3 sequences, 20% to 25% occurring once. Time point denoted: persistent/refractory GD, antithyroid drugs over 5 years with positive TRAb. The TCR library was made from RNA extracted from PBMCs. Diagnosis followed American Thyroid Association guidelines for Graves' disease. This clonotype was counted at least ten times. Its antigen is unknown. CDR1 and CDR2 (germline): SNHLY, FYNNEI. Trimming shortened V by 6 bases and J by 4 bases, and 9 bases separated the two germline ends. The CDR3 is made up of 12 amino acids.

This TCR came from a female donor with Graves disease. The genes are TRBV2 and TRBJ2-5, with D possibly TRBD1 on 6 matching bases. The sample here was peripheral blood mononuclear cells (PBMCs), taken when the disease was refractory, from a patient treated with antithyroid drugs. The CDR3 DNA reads TGTGCCAGCAGCGGACAGAGAGAGACCCAGTACTTC. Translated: CASSGQRETQYF. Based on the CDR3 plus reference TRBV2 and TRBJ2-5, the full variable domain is EPEVTQTPSHQVTQMGQEVILRCVPISNHLYFYWYRQILGQKVEFLVSFYNNEISEKSEIFDDQFSVERPDGSNFTLKIRSTKLEDSAMYFCASSGQRETQYFGPGTRLLVL.